There are a few counts of the clone carrying this T cell receptor beta chain. The sample comes from a study of spatial heterogeneity in lung cancer. TCRdb called the 5' RACE reads again in MiXCR, with one record for every CDR3 protein. This sample carries around 75,000 distinct CDR3 sequences, more than 10% of them seen once, and the ten largest clones take roughly 6.9%. Time point specified: sample taken at primary tumor resection. The authors sequenced whole RNA from tumor, nontumor lung or frozen PBMC without sorting. The germline V and J ends were trimmed by 0 bases and 11 bases, with 15 bases remaining between them. CDR1 and CDR2 from the germline V gene are SGHDT and YYEEEE. The CDR3 is 14 amino acids.

This chain uses TRBV5-6 with TRBJ1-5, with D tentatively TRBD1 (5 bases). The sequencing used PBMCs, collected at surgery. This clonotype was obtained from a male donor with early-stage non-small cell lung cancer. DNA of the CDR3: TGTGCCAGCAGCTTGGCCGCAGGGAGGAAAGCCCAGCATTTT. It yields the protein CASSLAAGRKAQHF.